This paragraph reports one T cell receptor (beta chain). Its matching antigen is unknown. The sample belongs to a study of blood T cells in healthy people across ages. Study overall: For every two T cells, template switching captured about one barcoded beta molecule. General study points: As naive T cell percentage varied, TCR beta diversity correlated strongly with it. Greater diversity and more naive CD4+ cells were seen in long-lived donors than in aged donors.

V shed 6 bases and J 2 bases; nucleotides not matched to a gene: 4. The germline CDR1 and CDR2 sequences are MNHEY and SVGAGI. The CDR3 is 15 residues long. A minimum of 5.5 micrograms of total RNA was extracted per sample. A second roughly 6 to 11 cycle PCR used barcoded and J-beta primers. TCRdb recomputed calls from the 5' RACE reads with MiXCR, one row per CDR3 protein. The sample contains some 1,500,000 distinct CDR3 sequences, 35% to 45% of which appear only once. The chain is built from TRBV6-5 and TRBJ2-6; TRBD2 matches 7 bases. Specimen: blood. This clonotype was obtained from a woman in her late teens or twenties in good health. This CDR3 is CASRPRGAGANVLTF. The CDR3 nucleotides read TGTGCCAGCAGACCACGGGGGGCTGGGGCCAACGTCCTGACTTTC.